This passage covers 3 T cell receptor beta chains from one sample sequenced in a study of T cells in Graves' hyperthyroidism and ophthalmopathy. TCR beta CDR3 region amplification was performed from RNA transcripts. TCR CDR3 regions were first amplified by RT-PCR with HTBI primers. In TCRdb, the multiplex PCR reads were re-called with MiXCR into one record per CDR3 protein. The sample has a few hundred thousand distinct CDR3 sequences, around 22% seen once; the top ten hold 50% to 75%. The sequencing input was blood. Receptors were obtained from a young man with Graves' ophthalmopathy.

This clonotype was detected only a few times. The CDR3 protein is CASTGGRLEQFF. In DNA, the CDR3 is TGTGCCAGCACTGGAGGACGTCTAGAGCAGTTCTTC. V usage is TRBV27 and J usage is TRBJ2-1; D might be TRBD2 (5 bases). The V and J ends lost 7 bases and 10 bases respectively, with 14 bases between them. CDR3 length: 12 amino acids. The germline V gene encodes CDR1 MNHEY and CDR2 SMNVEV (reference sequence).

About this clonotype: A read error is likely, as this CDR3 ends without the conserved phenylalanine or tryptophan. The chain carries TRBV7-6 and TRBJ1-1, with D possibly being TRBD1 (5 bases). This CDR3 contains 15 residues. The germline CDR1 and CDR2 sequences are SGHVS and FNYEAQ. Trimming removed 1 base at V and 3 bases at J, with 12 bases between. Here the CDR3 reads CASSLGARVDTEAFL. The CDR3 DNA is TGTGCCAGCAGCTTAGGGGCCAGGGTTGACACTGAAGCTTTCCTT.

This clonotype has a count of ten or more. V is TRBV12-5 and J is TRBJ2-1; D might be TRBD2 (5 bases). The CDR3 contains 17 residues. Trimming took off 2 bases at V and 5 bases at J, with 19 bases between the two ends. Germline V gives CDR1 LGHNT, CDR2 FRNRAP. CDR3 nucleotides: TGTGCTAGTGGTTTGTACGGGAAGAAGGAAGGGAACAATGAGCAGTTCTTC. This gives the protein CASGLYGKKEGNNEQFF.